Listed here are 26 T cell receptor beta chains from one sample, sequenced in a study of human T cells and chemical hapten exposure (dated by TCRdb to the early 2020s). Library construction relied on RACE. Instrument used: NextSeq 500. The public reads were reprocessed in TCRdb via fastp at Q25 and MiXCR, keeping in-frame beta chains. A single entry per CDR3 protein holds the most common genes and DNA from its merged rows. A total of 75,000 to 100,000 distinct CDR3 sequences appear in this sample, approximately 8.6% of them only once. The ten largest clones take up 2% to 2.5% of the sample. The meaning of the sample's time point label: patch test 2, 6 weeks after DPC sensitization. Taken with the paper, the label for treatment or condition translates to: therapeutic diphenylcyclopropenone sensitization with weekly scalp DPC. The sample here was whole blood, taken in connection with sensitization to the hapten diphenylcyclopropenone (DPC). The source is a woman in her forties with alopecia areata. Some clones in this sample may be carry-over from other donors' samples.

This clonotype is medium-sized (0.01 to 0.1%) by share. The chain links TRBV29-1 to TRBJ2-7; TRBD2 matches 13 bases. Unmatched junction bases numbered 3, after V lost 7 bases and J lost 3 bases. The CDR3 contains 13 residues. The germline V gene has CDR1 SQVTM and CDR2 ANQGSEA. CDR3 bases: TGCAGCGGCCGGACTAGCGGGAGCTACGAGCAGTACTTC. It specifies CSGRTSGSYEQYF.

This clonotype occurred a few times. The chain couples TRBV29-1 to TRBJ2-3; D is ambiguous. V lost 2 bases and J lost 2, with 20 bases in between. Germline V gives CDR1 SQVTM, CDR2 ANQGSEA. This CDR3 is 17 amino acids long. CDR3 nucleotides: TGCAGCGTTGAATACATAACCGCGCCTTACCTCACAGATACGCAGTATTTT. Amino acids: CSVEYITAPYLTDTQYF.

This clonotype has ten or more counts. This chain connects TRBV20-1 to TRBJ2-1; 7 positions match TRBD2. The CDR3 has 14 amino acids. Losses at the gene ends were 3 bases for V and 5 bases for J; bases not matched to a gene: 7. Germline lookup yields CDR1 DFQATT and CDR2 SNEGSKA (reference sequence). The CDR3 here is CSARAQRGNNEQFF. CDR3 sequence (DNA): TGCAGTGCTAGGGCGCAGCGGGGAAACAATGAGCAGTTCTTC.

This clonotype has a count of ten or more. This sequence joins TRBV11-2 and TRBJ1-6, with D unresolved. This CDR3 has 14 amino acids. Trimming took 5 bases from V and 14 from J, leaving 19 bases between them. Germline CDR1 and CDR2: SGHAT and FQNNGV. CDR3 bases: TGTGCCAGCAGCCGAATTAACCTCCCTTCGGCCCTCCACTTT. This gives the protein CASSRINLPSALHF.

This clonotype showed up just a few times. The rearrangement uses TRBV29-1 and TRBJ2-1, with a possible D match to TRBD2 (5 bases). Germline assignment: CDR1 SQVTM and CDR2 ANQGSEA. Trimming left V 7 bases short and J 1 base short, with 8 bases between. The CDR3 contains 12 residues. The CDR3 region is CSAGLSYNEQFF. The CDR3 nucleotides read TGCAGCGCTGGACTTTCCTACAATGAGCAGTTCTTC.

This rearrangement joins TRBV6-2 or TRBV6-3 to TRBJ1-1; D might be TRBD1 (5 bases). The CDR3 extends over 13 amino acids. V was shortened by 10 bases and J by 1 base, with 13 bases between the two germline ends. CDR1 and CDR2 (germline): MNHEY, SVGEGT. DNA of the CDR3: TGTGCCACCTCACAAGGGGCGAACACTGAAGCTTTCTTT. It translates to CATSQGANTEAFF.

This clonotype appeared many times. The chain carries TRBV4-2 and TRBJ2-7; the match to TRBD2 covers 9 bases. CDR3 length equals 15 residues. The germline V gene encodes CDR1 LGHNA and CDR2 YNFKEQ. J gave up 6 bases and V 1 base, and 7 bases lay outside the gene matches. The CDR3 is CASSQGGLASSEQYF. The DNA of the CDR3 is TGTGCCAGCAGCCAAGGAGGACTAGCGTCGTCCGAGCAGTACTTC.

V is TRBV7-3 and J is TRBJ2-1; D remains unclear. Per germline, CDR1 SGHTA and CDR2 FQGTGA. CDR3 size: 11 residues. V was cut by 5 bases and J by 5 bases, with 4 bases left in between. The CDR3 DNA reads TGTGCCAGCAGCCAAGACAATGAGCAGTTCTTC. As protein: CASSQDNEQFF.

This clonotype was detected only a few times. The chain links TRBV7-6 to TRBJ2-7, with 11 bases fitting TRBD2. Germline trimming cut 5 bases from V and 6 bases from J; bases unmatched to any gene: 6. Germline CDR1 and CDR2: SGHVS and FNYEAQ. The CDR3 covers 14 residues. The CDR3 DNA reads TGTGCCAGCAGCCCCGGGACTAGCGGTTTCGAGCAGTACTTC. Translation gives CASSPGTSGFEQYF.

This clonotype was seen a handful of times. The chain has TRBV19 and TRBJ2-3, with no clear D. V was trimmed by 7 bases and J by 0 bases, leaving 11 bases between them. The CDR3 spans 14 residues. The germline V gene has CDR1 LNHDA and CDR2 SQIVND (reference sequence). The CDR3 coding sequence is TGTGCCAGTATCTGGAACCCTAGCACAGATACGCAGTATTTT. Protein: CASIWNPSTDTQYF.

This clonotype was recorded a few times. The chain links TRBV4-2 to TRBJ2-7, with 9 positions matching TRBD1. The germline V gene encodes CDR1 LGHNA and CDR2 YNFKEQ. This CDR3 has 15 residues. Losses at the gene ends were 1 base for V and 7 bases for J; bases not matched to a gene: 8. CDR3 sequence reads: CASSQVTGGLGEQYF. The CDR3 DNA reads TGTGCCAGCAGCCAAGTTACAGGGGGCCTTGGGGAGCAGTACTTC.

This clonotype was counted only a few times. The rearrangement links TRBV10-3 to TRBJ2-7; 11 bases agree with TRBD2. This CDR3 is 14 amino acids long. Germline CDR1 reads ENHRY; CDR2 reads SYGVKD. DNA for the CDR3: TGTGTCTCCCTCGGGACTAGCGGAGGTTACGAGCAGTACTTC. It codes for CVSLGTSGGYEQYF.

The sample holds many counts of this clonotype. The rearrangement links TRBV7-2 to TRBJ2-7; 8 positions agree with TRBD2. The length of the CDR3 is 15 residues. The V gene end was trimmed by 6 bases and the J gene end by 7 bases; junction bases not matched to a gene: 14. Germline V gene data show CDR1 as SGHTA and CDR2 as FQGNSA. The CDR3 region has the DNA TGTGCCAGCAGAAAAGAGGCGGGAGGATCGGGAGAGCAGTACTTC. It translates to CASRKEAGGSGEQYF.

The chain employs TRBV12-3 or TRBV12-4 and TRBJ1-2, with TRBD1 as a possible D gene (6 bases). The CDR3 has 12 amino acids. Trimming removed 6 bases from V and 8 bases from J, with 13 bases in between. The CDR3 nucleotides read TGTGCCAGCAGCCAGGGACATTGGGGCTACACCTTC. The encoded protein is CASSQGHWGYTF.

This clonotype was counted between two and nine times. The chain's CDR3 is CACWTGNGYTF. As DNA, the CDR3 is TGTGCCTGCTGGACAGGGAACGGCTACACCTTC. The rearrangement uses TRBV6-6 and TRBJ1-2, with 8 positions matching TRBD1. The CDR3 sequence is 11 residues long. Germline V gene data show CDR1 as MNHNY and CDR2 as SVGAGI (reference sequence). Trimming cost V 11 bases and J 8 bases; bases outside gene matches: 7.

This clonotype has a count of ten or more. The rearrangement joins TRBV12-3 or TRBV12-4 to TRBJ2-1, with 13 bases fitting TRBD2. This CDR3 has 13 residues. J lost 14 bases, V lost 6 bases, and 7 bases had no gene match. CDR3 region: CASRGTSGIGEFF. CDR3 DNA: TGTGCCAGCAGGGGGACTAGCGGGATAGGGGAGTTCTTC.

CDR3 DNA: TGTGCCACCAGTGATCTACAGGGGGACACAGATACGCAGTATTTT. Its protein is CATSDLQGDTDTQYF. The rearrangement uses TRBV24-1 and TRBJ2-3, with 8 bases identical to TRBD1. Per germline, CDR1 KGHDR and CDR2 SFDVKD. CDR3 length equals 15 residues. Unmatched junction bases numbered 3, after V lost 3 bases and J lost 2 bases.

This clonotype showed up just a few times. The chain carries TRBV28 and TRBJ1-5; maybe TRBD1 (5 bases). V was pared by 8 bases and J by 14 bases, with 13 bases between. The germline CDR1 and CDR2 sequences are MDHEN and SYDVKM. The CDR3 extends over 10 amino acids. In DNA, the CDR3 is TGTGCCAGCGGGGACCGGAGGAAGCATTTT. Translation gives CASGDRRKHF.

V usage is TRBV28 and J usage is TRBJ1-6; D is possibly TRBD1 (5 bases). CDR3 length: 15 residues. Trimming took 5 bases from V and 8 from J, leaving 16 bases between them. Germline CDR1 is MDHEN and CDR2 is SYDVKM. CDR3 sequence (DNA): TGTGCCAGCAGTCTACTCACAGGAGCTTATTCACCCCTCCACTTT. It is translated as CASSLLTGAYSPLHF.

This clonotype has just a few counts. V usage is TRBV30 and J usage is TRBJ1-6; D remains unclear. Trimming removed 1 base from V and 0 bases from J, with 4 bases in between. The germline gives CDR1 GTSNPN, CDR2 SVGIG (reference sequence). The CDR3 contains 14 residues. The CDR3 here is CAWSGGSYNSPLHF. The DNA of the CDR3 is TGTGCCTGGAGTGGCGGCTCCTATAATTCACCCCTCCACTTT.

This clonotype showed up just once. The chain employs TRBV9 and TRBJ1-3; D is perhaps TRBD1 (5 bases). V lost 4 bases and J lost 3, with 17 bases in between. CDR3 length: 16 amino acids. Germline V gene lookup returns CDR1 SGDLS and CDR2 YYNGEE. The CDR3 region has the DNA TGTGCCAGCAGCTCCGGCGGAGGGACGGGTGGAAACACCATATATTTT. Protein: CASSSGGGTGGNTIYF.

This clonotype was detected ten times or more. Here the CDR3 reads CASSAGQGGETQYF. CDR3 bases: TGCGCCAGCAGCGCCGGACAGGGGGGAGAGACCCAGTACTTC. The genes are TRBV5-1 and TRBJ2-5; 10 bases fit TRBD1. Germline CDR1 SGHRS, CDR2 YFSETQ. With 4 bases clipped from V and 4 bases from J, the junction kept 4 bases outside the gene matches. CDR3 length: 14 amino acids.

The CDR3 protein is CASSFGQGRNQPQHF. The CDR3, as DNA: TGTGCCAGCAGTTTCGGACAGGGGAGGAATCAGCCCCAGCATTTT. The J gene is TRBJ1-5, the V gene TRBV28, with TRBD1 identical over 9 bases. After removal of 3 bases from V and 4 bases from J, the junction contained 4 bases not matched to a gene. CDR3 length: 15 amino acids. CDR1 MDHEN and CDR2 SYDVKM come from the germline V gene.

In this sample, this clonotype turned up many times. This chain uses TRBV20-1 with TRBJ1-5, with 7 positions matching TRBD1. The CDR3 totals 17 residues. The V segment lost 5 bases and the J segment 1 base; nucleotides outside the gene matches: 14. Germline CDR1 and CDR2: DFQATT and SNEGSKA (reference sequence). CDR3 nucleotides: TGCAGTGCTCGTAGACAGGGCGGCGGGGTAAGCAATCAGCCCCAGCATTTT. The encoded protein is CSARRQGGGVSNQPQHF.

This clonotype has at least ten counts. V is TRBV7-6 and J is TRBJ1-2; 7 nucleotides line up with TRBD1. The length of the CDR3 is 14 residues. Germline CDR1 reads SGHVS; CDR2 reads FNYEAQ. The V gene end was trimmed by 5 bases and the J gene end by 4 bases; junction bases not matched to a gene: 7. The DNA for the CDR3 is TGTGCCAGCAGCCCCCGGGACAGAGTCTATGGCTACACCTTC. The encoded protein is CASSPRDRVYGYTF.

This clonotype was observed at least ten times. This chain connects TRBV30 to TRBJ1-2, with 7 bases aligning to TRBD1. Germline CDR1 is GTSNPN and CDR2 is SVGIG (reference sequence). The CDR3 runs 12 residues. The V segment lost 5 bases and the J segment 2 bases; nucleotides outside the gene matches: 2. The CDR3 DNA reads TGTGCCTGGTCACAGGGGAACTATGGCTACACCTTC. Protein: CAWSQGNYGYTF.